This TCR beta chain came from a study of beta chain features in type 1 diabetes. Overall study: Patient and healthy donor groups were alike in age, gender and cell yields. General observations from the study: Type 1 diabetes patients showed fewer insertions and more deletions at VDJ junctions. Shortening that was moderate but significant affected the TCRB CDR3s of Type 1 diabetes patients in all four CD4+ subsets.

Notes on this clone: Its target is unknown.

The isolated RNA, all of it, was reverse transcribed, so expressed TCRB transcripts were what got sequenced. Naive, central memory and regulatory T cell samples came to a mean of around 3.3 million reads. Profiled with immunoSEQ multiplex PCR; TCRdb holds only in-frame clones, not every one. The sample holds nearly 700,000 clones, 10% to 15% seen once. The V end was cut by 8 bases, the J end by 2 bases, with 16 bases between. The CDR3 length is 14 residues. The germline gives CDR1 SGHVS, CDR2 FNYEAQ. Purity exceeded 95% in all sorted populations. This receptor was obtained from a man aged 18 to 30 with type 1 diabetes. The chain couples TRBV7-6 to TRBJ2-7; perhaps TRBD1 as D (5 bases). Sequences were obtained from naive CD4+ T cells from blood. CDR3 bases: TGTGCCAGCCTTCGAAGGGGCCGTCCCTACGAGCAGTACTTC. It encodes CASLRRGRPYEQYF.